This T cell receptor beta chain was sequenced for a study of OX40 agonist ivuxolimab in advanced cancers. About the study: The study enrolled dose-escalation patients with hepatocellular carcinoma, melanoma, renal cell or head and neck cancer. The study's findings and limits: It was not determined which antigens were specifically recognized by the peripheral T cells that had undergone clonal expansion. Both CD4+ and CD8+ T cell populations in blood had undergone clonal expansion by week 6 at 0.1 to 3.0 mg/kg.

Peripheral blood came from all dose cohorts at three timepoints. TCRdb's copy holds only in-frame clones and misses some; the assay was immunoSEQ multiplex PCR. The data hold 55,000 to 80,000 clones, with 89% observed a single time. Points on this clone: Its specificity is unknown.

This CDR3 comprises 19 residues. Per the germline V gene, CDR1 is LNHNV and CDR2 is YYDKDF (reference sequence). Trimming pared 4 bases from V and 0 bases from J, leaving 21 bases between. This receptor was obtained from an adult with an advanced solid tumor such as melanoma, head and neck, liver or kidney cancer. Material: CD4+ or CD8+ T cells sorted from blood, obtained in a trial of the OX40 agonist ivuxolimab. V and J are TRBV15 and TRBJ1-4; maybe TRBD1 (5 bases). CDR3 protein: CATSIGFRDPDSTNEKLFF. CDR3 DNA sequence: TGTGCCACCAGCATCGGATTCCGGGACCCAGATTCAACTAATGAAAAACTGTTTTTT.